What follows are 20 T cell receptor beta chains derived from one specimen sequenced in a study of graft-versus-host responses after intestinal transplantation. TCRdb's copy holds only in-frame clones and misses some; the assay was immunoSEQ multiplex PCR. The table records roughly 90,000 clones, 90% to 95% of them present only once. The antigens these receptors bind are not known. This specimen was unstimulated CD8+ T cells sorted from spleen or lymph node cells, taken before intestinal transplant. These receptor sequences come from a human donor who received an intestinal transplant.

The chain couples TRBV19 to TRBJ1-4; 7 bases are a match to TRBD1. The CDR3 consists of 16 residues. J gave up 7 bases and V 7 bases, and 15 bases lay outside the gene matches. The germline gives CDR1 LNHDA, CDR2 SQIVND (reference sequence). CDR3 sequence (DNA): TGTGCCAGTAAAGAGTATACCAGGGGGGTAGGTGAAAAACTGTTTTTT. Protein sequence: CASKEYTRGVGEKLFF.

The genes are TRBV27 and TRBJ2-1, with no clear D. The V and J ends lost 8 bases and 0 bases respectively, with 14 bases between them. This CDR3 spans 15 amino acids. The germline CDR1 and CDR2 sequences are MNHEY and SMNVEV (reference sequence). Written as DNA, the CDR3 is TGTGCCAGCTGTGTAGGCTCTCCCTCCTACAATGAGCAGTTCTTC. As protein: CASCVGSPSYNEQFF.

The V call is TRBV7-9, the J call TRBJ2-7; no clear D. Germline V gives CDR1 SEHNR, CDR2 FQNEAQ (reference sequence). The V gene lost 5 bases and the J gene lost 7 bases, with 15 bases spanning the gap. CDR3 size: 13 residues. The CDR3: CASSLHGRIEQYF. In nucleotides, the CDR3 is TGTGCCAGCAGCCTACATGGTCGCATAGAGCAGTACTTC. Drawing the rest from reference TRBV7-9 and TRBJ2-7, the complete variable domain is DTGVSQNPRHKITKRGQNVTFRCDPISEHNRLYWYRQTLGQGPEFLTYFQNEAQLEKSRLLSDRFSAERPKGSFSTLEIQRTEQGDSAMYLCASSLHGRIEQYFGPGTRLTVT.

V is TRBV6-1 and J is TRBJ2-3, with TRBD2 matching 7 bases. The germline V gene encodes CDR1 MNHNS and CDR2 SASEGT. The length of the CDR3 is 14 residues. V gave up 3 bases and J gave up 3 bases; unmatched junction bases: 3. This CDR3 is CASSDSRETDTQYF. The CDR3 region has the DNA TGTGCCAGCAGTGACTCGCGGGAGACAGATACGCAGTATTTT.

This chain connects TRBV14 to TRBJ2-1; D is tentatively TRBD1 or TRBD2 (5 bases each). Trimming pared 0 bases from V and 0 bases from J, leaving 18 bases between. Germline CDR1 reads SGHDN; CDR2 reads FVKESK. The CDR3 is 19 amino acids. The CDR3 spells CASSQDNNFRESSYNEQFF. The CDR3 DNA is TGTGCCAGCAGCCAAGATAACAACTTCAGGGAGAGCTCCTACAATGAGCAGTTCTTC.

This chain links TRBV5-1 with TRBJ2-3; 9 bases agree with TRBD2. The CDR3 contains 13 residues. The ends lost 5 bases at V and 3 bases at J; junction bases unmatched: 1. Per germline, CDR1 SGHRS and CDR2 YFSETQ. The DNA for the CDR3 is TGCGCCAGCAGGGCGGGAGGGACAGATACGCAGTATTTT. This sequence encodes CASRAGGTDTQYF. The variable domain in full, with the rest retrieved from reference TRBV5-1 and TRBJ2-3, is KAGVTQTPRYLIKTRGQQVTLSCSPISGHRSVSWYQQTPGQGLQFLFEYFSETQRNKGNFPGRFSGRQFSNSRSEMNVSTLELGDSALYLCASRAGGTDTQYFGPGTRLTVL.

The chain couples TRBV6-4 to TRBJ2-7, with 13 bases aligning to TRBD2. V was clipped by 6 bases and J by 4 bases; unmatched bases: 0. CDR3 length equals 13 residues. Germline values: CDR1 MRHNA, CDR2 SNTAGT. The DNA of the CDR3 is TGTGCCAGCAGGACTAGCGGGAGGTACGAGCAGTACTTC. Encoded protein: CASRTSGRYEQYF.

This clone appeared a single time. This chain connects TRBV19 to TRBJ1-5; D may be TRBD1 (5 bases). Germline-derived CDR1 and CDR2 are LNHDA and SQIVND (reference sequence). This CDR3 contains 17 residues. V lost 5 bases, J lost 0 bases, and 17 bases lay in between. In DNA, the CDR3 is TGTGCCAGTAGTTCTTTGGTGGCGGGGCTTAGCAATCAGCCCCAGCATTTT. It translates to CASSSLVAGLSNQPQHF.

This chain uses TRBV4-1 with TRBJ1-2, with 7 bases lining up with TRBD1. CDR1 and CDR2 (germline): MGHRA, YSYEKL. CDR3 length equals 15 residues. After removal of 0 bases from V and 6 bases from J, the junction contained 7 bases not matched to a gene. The CDR3 DNA is TGCGCCAGCAGCCAAGATGGGGACAGTGGGGATGGCTACACCTTC. Translating it yields CASSQDGDSGDGYTF.

The chain recombines TRBV27 with TRBJ1-2, with a tentative D call TRBD1 (5 bases). CDR3 size: 13 residues. The V gene's germline CDR1 is MNHEY and CDR2 SMNVEV (reference sequence). Trimming pared 6 bases from V and 4 bases from J, leaving 12 bases between. The CDR3 nucleotides read TGTGCCAGCAGCTCCAGGGAACCCTATGGCTACACCTTC. It codes for CASSSREPYGYTF.

The J gene is TRBJ2-1, the V gene TRBV19, with D possibly being TRBD2 (6 bases). The CDR3 extends over 14 amino acids. V was cut by 3 bases and J by 6 bases, with 12 bases left in between. Germline V gene sequence: CDR1 LNHDA, CDR2 SQIVND (reference sequence). This CDR3 reads CASSILAGPNEQFF. DNA of the CDR3: TGTGCCAGTAGTATCCTGGCGGGACCCAATGAGCAGTTCTTC.

V usage is TRBV6-1 and J usage is TRBJ1-1; D unresolved. Germline lookup yields CDR1 MNHNS and CDR2 SASEGT. V was cut by 5 bases and J by 2 bases, with 12 bases left in between. The length of the CDR3 is 14 residues. CDR3: CASSNGRENTEAFF. Here the CDR3 DNA reads TGTGCCAGCAGTAATGGACGGGAAAACACTGAAGCTTTCTTT.

The chain couples TRBV7-2 to TRBJ2-7, with D perhaps matching TRBD1 (5 bases). From germline, CDR1 is SGHTA and CDR2 FQGNSA. This CDR3 comprises 13 residues. V dropped 5 bases and J dropped 2 bases, with 10 bases sitting between them. The CDR3 loop reads CASSQQDPYEQYF. CDR3 coding DNA: TGTGCCAGCAGCCAACAGGACCCCTACGAGCAGTACTTC.

The chain carries TRBV7-2 and TRBJ2-7; 10 nucleotides agree with TRBD2. The CDR3 is made up of 15 amino acids. The germline V gene has CDR1 SGHTA and CDR2 FQGNSA. V gave up 5 bases and J gave up 5 bases; unmatched junction bases: 9. CDR3 sequence: CASSPSGGADNEQYF. For the CDR3, the DNA is TGTGCCAGCAGCCCGAGCGGGGGGGCCGATAACGAGCAGTACTTC.

The V gene is TRBV12-5, the J gene TRBJ1-2; possible D gene TRBD1, 5 bases. The V gene lost 0 bases and the J gene lost 8 bases, with 16 bases spanning the gap. This CDR3 spans 15 amino acids. Germline V gives CDR1 LGHNT, CDR2 FRNRAP. CDR3 sequence: CASGLVIDRGVGYTF. In DNA, the CDR3 is TGTGCTAGTGGTTTGGTAATAGATAGGGGTGTAGGCTACACCTTC.

V and J are TRBV10-2 and TRBJ1-6; 9 bases are shared with TRBD1. Germline V lookup: CDR1 WSHSY, CDR2 SAAADI. This CDR3 spans 18 amino acids. Losses at the gene ends were 3 bases for V and 14 bases for J; bases not matched to a gene: 20. The CDR3 DNA follows: TGCGCCAGCAGTGAACCTGGGACAGGGCTAGCTAGTGAAAAGACCCTCCACTTT. Encoded protein: CASSEPGTGLASEKTLHF.

This clone was counted once. The chain uses TRBV29-1 and TRBJ2-5; 12 bases are shared with TRBD2. The CDR3 extends over 20 amino acids. Per germline, CDR1 SQVTM and CDR2 ANQGSEA. After removal of 0 bases from V and 5 bases from J, the junction contained 19 bases not matched to a gene. CDR3 DNA: TGCAGCGTTGAAGATCTTGGGGAACCTTCTAGCGGGAGGGCCGAGGAGACCCAGTACTTC. Its protein is CSVEDLGEPSSGRAEETQYF.

At least ten counts were recorded for this clone. The CDR3 coding sequence is TGTGCCAGCAGCGGAGGTGGGGTTGAAGCTTTCTTT. Translation: CASSGGGVEAFF. The J gene is TRBJ1-1, the V gene TRBV7-6, with D uncertain. The germline V gene has CDR1 SGHVS and CDR2 FNYEAQ. The V end lost 5 bases, the J end lost 7 bases, and 11 bases lay between the germline ends. The CDR3 spans 12 residues.

The chain joins TRBV5-1 to TRBJ2-7, with D tentatively TRBD2 (5 bases). From germline, CDR1 is SGHRS and CDR2 YFSETQ. Trimming pared 4 bases from V and 3 bases from J, leaving 14 bases between. This CDR3 has 14 amino acids. The CDR3 coding sequence is TGCGCCAGCAGCCACAGCGGAGGATTCTACGAGCAGTACTTC. Its protein product is CASSHSGGFYEQYF.

The V gene is TRBV7-9, the J gene TRBJ2-1; the match to TRBD2 covers 11 bases. Germline-derived CDR1 and CDR2 are SEHNR and FQNEAQ (reference sequence). This CDR3 contains 15 residues. V lost 1 base to trimming and J lost 8 bases; unmatched junction nucleotides: 4. In nucleotides, the CDR3 is TGTGCCAGCAGCTTAGGCACTAGCGGGGGCGATGAGCAGTTCTTC. Protein product: CASSLGTSGGDEQFF.